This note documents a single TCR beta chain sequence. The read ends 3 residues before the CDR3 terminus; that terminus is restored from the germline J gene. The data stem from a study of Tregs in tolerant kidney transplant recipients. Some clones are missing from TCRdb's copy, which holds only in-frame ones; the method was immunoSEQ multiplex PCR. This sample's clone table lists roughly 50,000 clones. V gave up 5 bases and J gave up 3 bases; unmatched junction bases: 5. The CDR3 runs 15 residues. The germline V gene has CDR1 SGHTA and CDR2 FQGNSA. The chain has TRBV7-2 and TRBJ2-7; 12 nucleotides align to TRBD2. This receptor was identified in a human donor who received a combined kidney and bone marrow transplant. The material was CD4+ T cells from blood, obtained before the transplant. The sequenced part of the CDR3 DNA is TGTGCCAGCAGCCGGCTACTAGCGGGAGGCTACGAG. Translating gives CASSRLLAGGYE. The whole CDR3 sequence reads CASSRLLAGGYEQYF.